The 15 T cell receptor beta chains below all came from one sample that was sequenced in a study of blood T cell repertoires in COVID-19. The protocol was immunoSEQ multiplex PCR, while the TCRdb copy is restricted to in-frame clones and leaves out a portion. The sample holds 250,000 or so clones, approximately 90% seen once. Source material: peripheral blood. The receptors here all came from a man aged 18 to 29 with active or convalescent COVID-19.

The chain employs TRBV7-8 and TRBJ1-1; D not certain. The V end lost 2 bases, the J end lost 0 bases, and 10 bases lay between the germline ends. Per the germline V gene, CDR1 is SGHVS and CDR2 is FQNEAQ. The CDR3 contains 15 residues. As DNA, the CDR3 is TGTGCCAGCAGCTTACCCGGGAGCATGAACACTGAAGCTTTCTTT. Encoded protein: CASSLPGSMNTEAFF.

This CDR3 is CASSFLRSGLAVSYEQYF. Here the CDR3 DNA reads TGTGCCAGCAGTTTTTTAAGGTCGGGACTAGCGGTCTCCTACGAGCAGTACTTC. V gene TRBV6-2 or TRBV6-3 combines with J gene TRBJ2-7; 11 bases are a match to TRBD2. The CDR3 length is 18 residues. Germline V CDR1 and CDR2: MNHEY, SVGEGT. Trimming cost V 4 bases and J 0 bases; bases outside gene matches: 11.

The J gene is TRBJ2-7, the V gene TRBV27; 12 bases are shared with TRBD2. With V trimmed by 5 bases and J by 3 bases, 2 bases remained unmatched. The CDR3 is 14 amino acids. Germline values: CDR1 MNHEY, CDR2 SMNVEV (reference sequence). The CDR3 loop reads CASSRTSGNYEQYF. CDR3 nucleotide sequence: TGTGCCAGCAGTCGGACTAGCGGGAACTACGAGCAGTACTTC.

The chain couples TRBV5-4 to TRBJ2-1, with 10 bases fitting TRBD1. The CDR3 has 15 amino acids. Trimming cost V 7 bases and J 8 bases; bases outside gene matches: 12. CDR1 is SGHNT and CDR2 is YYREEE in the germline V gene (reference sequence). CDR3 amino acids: CASPSTGGLRDEQFF. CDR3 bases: TGTGCCAGCCCATCGACAGGGGGCCTTCGGGATGAGCAGTTCTTC.

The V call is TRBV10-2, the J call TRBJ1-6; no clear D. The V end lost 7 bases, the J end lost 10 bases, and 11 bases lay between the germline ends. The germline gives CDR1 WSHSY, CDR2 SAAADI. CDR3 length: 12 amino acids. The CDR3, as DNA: TGCGCCAGCATGCGGGCAGACTCACCCCTCCACTTT. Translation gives CASMRADSPLHF.

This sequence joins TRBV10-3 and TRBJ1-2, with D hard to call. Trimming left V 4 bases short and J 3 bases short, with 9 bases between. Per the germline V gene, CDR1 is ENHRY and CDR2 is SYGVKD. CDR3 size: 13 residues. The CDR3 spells CAISAKSDYGYTF. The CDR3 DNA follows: TGTGCCATCAGTGCCAAGAGCGACTATGGCTACACCTTC.

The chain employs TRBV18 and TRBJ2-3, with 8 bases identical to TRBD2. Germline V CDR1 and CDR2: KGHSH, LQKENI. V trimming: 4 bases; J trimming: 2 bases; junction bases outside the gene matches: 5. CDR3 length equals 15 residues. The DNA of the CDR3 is TGTGCCAGCTCACGTCTAGCGGGCAACACAGATACGCAGTATTTT. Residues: CASSRLAGNTDTQYF.

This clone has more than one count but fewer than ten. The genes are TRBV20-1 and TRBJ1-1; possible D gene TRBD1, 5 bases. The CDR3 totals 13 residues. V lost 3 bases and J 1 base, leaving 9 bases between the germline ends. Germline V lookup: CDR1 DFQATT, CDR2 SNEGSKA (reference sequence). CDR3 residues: CSASPTANTEAFF. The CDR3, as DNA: TGCAGTGCTAGTCCGACAGCGAACACTGAAGCTTTCTTT.

The CDR3 DNA reads TGTGCCAGCAGTTGGGAGCCTCGGGCCGGGGAGCTGTTTTTT. Translating it yields CASSWEPRAGELFF. The chain couples TRBV6-5 to TRBJ2-2; D might be TRBD2 (5 bases). V was cut by 4 bases and J by 6 bases, with 12 bases left in between. Germline V gene lookup returns CDR1 MNHEY and CDR2 SVGAGI. The CDR3 length is 14 residues.

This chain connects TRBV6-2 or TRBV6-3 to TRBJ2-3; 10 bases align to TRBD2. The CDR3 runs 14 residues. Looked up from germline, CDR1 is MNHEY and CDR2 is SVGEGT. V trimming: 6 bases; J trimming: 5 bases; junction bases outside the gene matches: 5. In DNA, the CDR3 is TGTGCCAGCAGCCTAGCGGGAGTGGGAGATACGCAGTATTTT. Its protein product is CASSLAGVGDTQYF.

CDR3 bases: TGTGCCACCGATATAGGGACTAGCGGGAGAAGGACAGATACGCAGTATTTT. Protein product: CATDIGTSGRRTDTQYF. The genes are TRBV28 and TRBJ2-3, with 14 bases fitting TRBD2. The CDR3 totals 17 residues. With 10 bases clipped from V and 3 bases from J, the junction kept 12 bases outside the gene matches. CDR1 is MDHEN, CDR2 SYDVKM, per germline.

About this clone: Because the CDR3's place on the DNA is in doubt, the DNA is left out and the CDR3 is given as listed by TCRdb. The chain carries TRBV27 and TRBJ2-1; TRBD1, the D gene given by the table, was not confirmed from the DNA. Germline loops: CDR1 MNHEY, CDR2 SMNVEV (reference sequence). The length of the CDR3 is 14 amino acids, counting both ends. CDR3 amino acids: CASSLGMGRREQFF.

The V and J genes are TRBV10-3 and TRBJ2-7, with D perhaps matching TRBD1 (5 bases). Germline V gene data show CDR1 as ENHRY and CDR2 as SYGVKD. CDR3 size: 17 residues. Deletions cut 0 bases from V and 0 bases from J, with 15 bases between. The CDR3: CAISESTVFRGSYEQYF. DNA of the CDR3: TGTGCCATCAGTGAGTCGACGGTGTTTAGGGGCTCCTACGAGCAGTACTTC.

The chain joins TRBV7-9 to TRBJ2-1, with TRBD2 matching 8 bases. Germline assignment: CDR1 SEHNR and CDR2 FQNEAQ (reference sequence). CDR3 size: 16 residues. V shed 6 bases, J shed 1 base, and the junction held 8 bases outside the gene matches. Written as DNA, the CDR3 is TGTGCCAGCAGACTGTTTACGGGGGGGTCCTACAATGAGCAGTTCTTC. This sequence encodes CASRLFTGGSYNEQFF.

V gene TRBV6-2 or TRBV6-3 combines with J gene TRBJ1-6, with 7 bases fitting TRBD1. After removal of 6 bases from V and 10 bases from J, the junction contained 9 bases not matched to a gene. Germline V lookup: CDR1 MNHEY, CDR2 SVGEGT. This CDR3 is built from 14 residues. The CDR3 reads CASSVYRGTSPLHF. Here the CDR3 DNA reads TGTGCCAGCAGCGTTTACAGGGGAACCTCACCCCTCCACTTT.